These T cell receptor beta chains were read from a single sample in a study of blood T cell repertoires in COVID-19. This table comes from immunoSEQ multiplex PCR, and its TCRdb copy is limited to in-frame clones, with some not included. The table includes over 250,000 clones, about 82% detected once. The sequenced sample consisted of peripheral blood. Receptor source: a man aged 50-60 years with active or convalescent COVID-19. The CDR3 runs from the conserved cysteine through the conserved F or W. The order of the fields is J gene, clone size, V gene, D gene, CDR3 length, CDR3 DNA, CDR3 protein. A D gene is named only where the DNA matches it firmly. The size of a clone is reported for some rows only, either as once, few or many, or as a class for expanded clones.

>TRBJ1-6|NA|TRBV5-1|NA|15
TGCGCCAGCAGCAGCCAGGGGCTTGAAGGATCACCCCTCCACTTT
CASSSQGLEGSPLHF
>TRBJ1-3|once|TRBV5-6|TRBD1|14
TGTGCCAGCAGTCACAGGGGACCTGGAAACACCATATATTTT
CASSHRGPGNTIYF
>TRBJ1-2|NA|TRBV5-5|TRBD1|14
TGTGCCAGCAGCTCCTCAGGGGGTCTATATGGCTACACCTTC
CASSSSGGLYGYTF
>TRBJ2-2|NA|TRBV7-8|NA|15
TGTGCCAGCACCTCACTGCGTCACTACGGCGGGGAGCTGTTTTTT
CASTSLRHYGGELFF
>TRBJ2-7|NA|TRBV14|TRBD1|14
TGTGCCAGCAGCCAGACAGGGGGGTTCGACGAGCAGTACTTC
CASSQTGGFDEQYF
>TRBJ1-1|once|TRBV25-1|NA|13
TGTGCCAGCAGTGAATCAGGGAACACTGAAGCTTTCTTT
CASSESGNTEAFF
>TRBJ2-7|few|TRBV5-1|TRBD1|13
TGCGCCAGCACGGACAGGGGGTTCTACGAGCAGTACTTC
CASTDRGFYEQYF
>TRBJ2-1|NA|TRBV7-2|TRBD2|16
TGTGCCAGCAGTAAGCCCCCGGGACTAGCGGGCAATGAGCAGTTCTTC
CASSKPPGLAGNEQFF
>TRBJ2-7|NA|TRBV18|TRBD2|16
TGTGCCAGCTCACCCCGACTAGCGGGAGGGGGCGACGAGCAGTACTTC
CASSPRLAGGGDEQYF
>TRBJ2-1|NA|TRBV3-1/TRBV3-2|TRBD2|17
TGTGCCAGCAGCCAGGGGGGGTCCGGGACGCGCCACAATGAGCAGTTCTTC
CASSQGGSGTRHNEQFF
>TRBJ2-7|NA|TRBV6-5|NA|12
TGTGCCAGCAGCGGTCTCGGCTACGAGCAGTACTTC
CASSGLGYEQYF
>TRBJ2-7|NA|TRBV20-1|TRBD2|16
TGCAGTGCTAGTAAAGGACTAGCGGGAATCGGCTACGAGCAGTACTTC
CSASKGLAGIGYEQYF
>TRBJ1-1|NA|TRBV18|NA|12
TGTGCCAGCTCAGTGTATCAGGGGGAAGCTTTCTTT
CASSVYQGEAFF
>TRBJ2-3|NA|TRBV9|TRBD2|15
TGTGCCAGCAGCTCGACTAGCGGCTACACAGATACGCAGTATTTT
CASSSTSGYTDTQYF
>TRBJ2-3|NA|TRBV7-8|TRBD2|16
TGTGCCAGCAGCTTTCGAGGGAGGGCCCTCGAAGATACGCAGTATTTT
CASSFRGRALEDTQYF
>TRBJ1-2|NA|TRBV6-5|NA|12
TGTGCCAGCAGGTCAGGTCCTGATGGCTACACCTTC
CASRSGPDGYTF
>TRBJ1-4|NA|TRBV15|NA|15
TGTGCCACCAGTCAACAGGGATATGCTAATGAAAAACTGTTTTTT
CATSQQGYANEKLFF
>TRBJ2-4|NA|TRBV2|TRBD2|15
TGTGCCAGCAGGACCCGGACTAGCGGGACTGGCATTCAGTACTTC
CASRTRTSGTGIQYF
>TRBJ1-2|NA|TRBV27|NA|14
TGTGCCAGCAGTTTACAAGAGGGCGGGTATGGCTACACCTTC
CASSLQEGGYGYTF
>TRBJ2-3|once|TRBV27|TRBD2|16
TGTGCCAGCAGTTTTTTCCCGCGGGGGAGCACAGATACGCAGTATTTT
CASSFFPRGSTDTQYF
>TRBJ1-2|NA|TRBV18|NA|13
TGTGCCAGCTCACCATCTGACTGGAGTGGCTACACCTTC
CASSPSDWSGYTF
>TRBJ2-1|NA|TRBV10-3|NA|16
TGTGCCATCAGTGGGGCCCCAACGGACTCCTACAATGAGCAGTTCTTC
CAISGAPTDSYNEQFF
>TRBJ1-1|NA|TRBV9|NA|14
TGTGCCAGCAGCGTAGGATCAGTGAACACTGAAGCTTTCTTT
CASSVGSVNTEAFF
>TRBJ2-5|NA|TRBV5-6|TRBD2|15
TGTGCCAGCAGCCGCATTTCTAGCGGCCAAGAGACCCAGTACTTC
CASSRISSGQETQYF
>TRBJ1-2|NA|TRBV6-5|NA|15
TGTGCCAGCAGTCCGGGACCCGGAGGGAACTATGGCTACACCTTC
CASSPGPGGNYGYTF
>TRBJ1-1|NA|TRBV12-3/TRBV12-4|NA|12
TGTGCCAGCAACCGGGACTCCAGTGAAGCTTTCTTT
CASNRDSSEAFF
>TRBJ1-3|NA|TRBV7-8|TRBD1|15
TGTGCCAGCAGCCTCTCGACAGGGGCGGGAAACACCATATATTTT
CASSLSTGAGNTIYF
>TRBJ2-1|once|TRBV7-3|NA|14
TGTGCCAGCAGCTTTAATCTTCGAGGCAATGAGCAGTTCTTC
CASSFNLRGNEQFF
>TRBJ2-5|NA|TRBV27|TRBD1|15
TGTGCCAGCAGTTTATCCCCGGGACAGCAAGAGACCCAGTACTTC
CASSLSPGQQETQYF
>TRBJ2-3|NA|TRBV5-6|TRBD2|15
TGTGCCAGCACGGGTTTGAGCGGGAACACAGATACGCAGTATTTT
CASTGLSGNTDTQYF
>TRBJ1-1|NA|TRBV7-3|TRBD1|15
TGTGCCAGCAGCTTAATGGGACAGGGGAGGACTGAAGCTTTCTTT
CASSLMGQGRTEAFF
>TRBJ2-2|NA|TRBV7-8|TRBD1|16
TGTGCCAGCAGCTTAGCGGGGACAGGTGGGACCGGGGAGCTGTTTTTT
CASSLAGTGGTGELFF
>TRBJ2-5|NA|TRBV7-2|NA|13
TGTGCCAGCAGCCGAGAGATACAAGAGACCCAGTACTTC
CASSREIQETQYF
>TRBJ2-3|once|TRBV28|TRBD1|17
TGTGCCAGCAGTTCCCCGACAGGGGGCAAGGGGACAGATACGCAGTATTTT
CASSSPTGGKGTDTQYF
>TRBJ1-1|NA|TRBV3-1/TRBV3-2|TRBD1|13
TGTGCCAGCAGCCCCCCAGACAGGGAGGAAGCTTTCTTT
CASSPPDREEAFF
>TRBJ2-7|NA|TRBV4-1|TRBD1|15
TGCGCCAGCAGCCAGGCCGGGACAGACTCCTACGAGCAGTACTTC
CASSQAGTDSYEQYF
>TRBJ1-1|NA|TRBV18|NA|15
TGTGCCAGCTCACCAGCATTCAGACACCAACCTGAAGCTTTCTTT
CASSPAFRHQPEAFF
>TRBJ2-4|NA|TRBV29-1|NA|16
TGCAGCGTTGGAGTTGGGGCAGGGCCTCACCGAAGCATTCAGTACTTC
CSVGVGAGPHRSIQYF
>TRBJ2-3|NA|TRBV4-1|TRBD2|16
TGCGCCAGCAGCCACCGGACTAGCGGGACCGTAGATACGCAGTATTTT
CASSHRTSGTVDTQYF
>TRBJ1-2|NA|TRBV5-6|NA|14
TGTGCCAGCACCGCTCGGGGGGGAGTGGGTGGCTACACCTTC
CASTARGGVGGYTF
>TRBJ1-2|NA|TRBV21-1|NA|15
TGTGCCAGCAGCAAAGGAAAACAGGGGGTTTATGGCTACACCTTC
CASSKGKQGVYGYTF
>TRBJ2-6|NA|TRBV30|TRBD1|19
TGTGCCTGGAGTCCACCGGGGACAGGGGCCTCCACTGGGGCCAACGTCCTGACTTTC
CAWSPPGTGASTGANVLTF
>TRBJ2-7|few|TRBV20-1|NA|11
TGCAGTGCCGGAGGGATGAACGAGCAGTACTTC
CSAGGMNEQYF
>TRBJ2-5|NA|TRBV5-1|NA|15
TGCGCCAGCAGCTCATCGATAGGGGGTAGCGAGACCCAGTACTTC
CASSSSIGGSETQYF
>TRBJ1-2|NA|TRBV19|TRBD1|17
TGTGCCAGTAGTTCCAGGGGGGAGTTGTCGCAAATCTATGGCTACACCTTC
CASSSRGELSQIYGYTF
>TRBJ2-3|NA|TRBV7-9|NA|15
TGTGCCAGCAGCTTATGGTCGGGAGCGCCAGATACGCAGTATTTT
CASSLWSGAPDTQYF
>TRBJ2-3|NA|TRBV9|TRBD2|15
TGTGCCAGCAGCGTCGGACTAGCGCGCACAGATACGCAGTATTTT
CASSVGLARTDTQYF
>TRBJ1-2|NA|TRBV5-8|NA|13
TGTGCCAGCAGTTCACAGGGCAACTATGGCTACACCTTC
CASSSQGNYGYTF
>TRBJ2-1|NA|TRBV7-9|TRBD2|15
TGTGCCAGCAGCTTCCCACTAGCGGGAGGTGACGAGCAGTTCTTC
CASSFPLAGGDEQFF
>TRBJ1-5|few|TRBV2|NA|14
TGTGCCAGCAGTGGGACACAATACAATCAGCCCCAGCATTTT
CASSGTQYNQPQHF